This T cell receptor beta chain was recorded in a study of CXCR3-negative and CXCR3-positive naive CD8 T cells. The CDR3 runs 15 residues. Germline CDR1 SQVTM, CDR2 ANQGSEA. In preparing the TRB cDNA libraries, 5' RACE with UMI labels was used. From the 5' RACE reads, TCRdb lists one entry per CDR3 protein and no DNA. The sample's table shows approximately 56,000 distinct CDR3 sequences. The chain uses TRBV29-1 and TRBJ2-7; TCRdb gives TRBD1 as the D gene, but with no DNA this cannot be confirmed. Source material: naive CXCR3- CD8+ T cells from blood. As for subset: CD45RO-CCR7+CD27+CD95- naive CD8+ T cells lacking CXCR3 (TNR3-). This receptor was obtained from a human donor in good health. Some clones in this sample may be carry-over from other donors' samples. CDR3 residues: CSVEGGLPGFYEQYF.